This TCR beta chain was obtained from a study of graft-versus-host responses after intestinal transplantation (dated by TCRdb to the early 2020s). Concerning the study at large: The transplants that recipients got were multivisceral, liver-intestinal, or isolated intestinal. Donor T cell macrochimerism was defined as a peak of at least 4% donor T cells among recipient peripheral blood mononuclear cells. After intestinal transplantation, graft-versus-host and host-versus-graft alloreactive T cell clones in the graft, circulation and bone marrow were tracked using bulk TCR-beta CDR3 sequencing. Samples from a few later patients were sequenced in-house on an Illumina MiSeq with MiXCR processing rather than by the commercial service. To identify alloreactive clones, pre-transplant mixed lymphocyte reaction products were sequenced and compared with unstimulated pre-transplant donor and recipient T cells. The cohort enrolled fewer than 25 intestinal transplant recipients including one retransplant, and a few patients lacking pretransplant specimens were excluded. Anti-thymocyte globulin induction was given to all recipients, followed by maintenance tacrolimus and steroids for 2 to 3 years.

Findings and caveats that apply to the study as a whole: Patients with donor T cell macrochimerism had high GvH to HvG T cell clonal ratios in their allografts. Early after transplant, peak levels of circulating GvH clones were associated with declines in HvG clones. Conclusions were limited by the relatively low number and heterogeneity of intestinal transplant patients. GvH clones were detected in recipient bone marrow, and some appeared earlier in ileal mucosa or blood, consistent with an intestinal mucosal origin.

The sample's time point label, in plain terms: cells obtained before transplantation from donor or recipient. CD3+CD4+ and CD3+CD8+ populations were FACS-sorted from unstimulated pre-transplant donor and recipient cells taken from spleen or lymph nodes. The germline V gene specifies SGHDT as CDR1 and YYEEEE as CDR2. V trim: 4 bases; J trim: 11 bases; unmatched bases: 7. CDR3 length: 12 amino acids, cysteine to phenylalanine. Only the CDR3 portion is preserved as DNA: 36 bases, with reading frame beginning at the first base. Library generation was performed with the immunoSEQ multiplex PCR assay. In most patients, genomic DNA was isolated using the Qiagen DNeasy Blood and Tissue Kit and sent frozen to Adaptive Biotechnologies for TCR sequencing. High-throughput TCR-beta CDR3 sequencing of genomic DNA from most patients was performed by Adaptive Biotechnologies. Per the source publication's procedure: TCR sequencing data for approximately 19 patients were retrieved from Adaptive's ImmunoSEQ software; three other patients were processed with MiXCR and VDJtools. CD4 versus CD8 sorting errors were corrected by removing sequences found in both subsets at a frequency ratio below 5:1. CDR3 nucleotide sequences shared between donor and recipient were removed because their origin could not be assigned. At least 2-fold expansion over unstimulated cells and a minimum CFSE-low frequency of 0.002% (template counts) or 0.001% (read counts) were required for clones to be classified as alloreactive. Mappable clones were those detected in sequenced pre-transplant spleen, lymph node, or MLR CFSE-low populations of the donor or recipient. Cumulative frequency of alloreactive clones was calculated as a percentage of all sequences weighted by copy number. TCRdb mirrors the immuneACCESS table, restricted to in-frame sequences. Some clones are absent from its copies; in checked studies, under half trace to an unresolved V gene, and the reason for the others is unknown. The V and J calls and the clone size are those of that table, but D and trimming were determined from the DNA. For this sample the table gives tens of thousands of clones, of which around 90% were detected only once. About 4.2% of the sample belongs to the ten largest clones.

Regarding this clone: Its antigen is currently not known. No clone much larger than this one lies a single base away; base qualities are absent.

The chain couples TRBV5-6 to TRBJ2-5, with 8 junctional bases fitting TRBD2. This sequence was found in a human donor who was the organ donor for an intestinal transplant. Specimen: unstimulated CD8+ T cells sorted from spleen or lymph node cells, collected before transplant. Read as DNA, the sequence is TGTGCCAGCAGCCGAAGCGGGGGTTTTCAGTACTTC. This yields the protein CASSRSGGFQYF.